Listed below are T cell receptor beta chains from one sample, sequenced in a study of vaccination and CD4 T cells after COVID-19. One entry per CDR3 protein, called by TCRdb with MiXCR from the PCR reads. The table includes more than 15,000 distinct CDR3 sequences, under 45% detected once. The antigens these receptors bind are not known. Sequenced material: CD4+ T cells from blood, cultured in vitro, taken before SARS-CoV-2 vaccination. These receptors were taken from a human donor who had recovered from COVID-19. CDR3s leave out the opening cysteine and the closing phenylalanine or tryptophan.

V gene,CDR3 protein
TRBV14,ASSQGPSSGYT
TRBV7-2,ASSKDLAGRDTQY
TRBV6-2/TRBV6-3,ASRDYRDRGKHEQY
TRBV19,ASSPVVKPAITADTQY
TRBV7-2,ASSPGPDTGELF
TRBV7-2,ASSSRPGTGYEQY
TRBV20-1,SARAVRAGGLIQETQY
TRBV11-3,ASTHRGGPRWHEQY
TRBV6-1,ASRNRAPSTDTQY
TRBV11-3,ASSLGKRRPNTEAF
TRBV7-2,ASSLASGGQGLSEQY
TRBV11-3,ASSLGTGVFSEQF
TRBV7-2,ASSDRQGSYGYT
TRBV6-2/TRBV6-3,ASRPGTGSTDTQY
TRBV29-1,SVESDREKAF
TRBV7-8,ASSPRSGGAGDTQY
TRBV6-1,ASWGVVYGYT
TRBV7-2,ASSLDYQPQH
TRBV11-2,ASSTSTRNSFYGYT
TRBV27,ASSSTGRSYEQY
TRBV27,ASSTGPSGNTIY
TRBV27,ASTATASSYNSPLH
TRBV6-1,ASRAPGLADQETQY
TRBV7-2,ASILSGRPRNEQF
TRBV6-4,ASSATIRGELF
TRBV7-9,ASSLWTGAGNSPLH
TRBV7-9,ASSLQGQGYNYGYT
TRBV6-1,ASTPEGGIGSPLH
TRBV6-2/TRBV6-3,ASSQIHEQF
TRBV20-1,SASLQGVEYGYT
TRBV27,ASSLGTRLRGNEQF
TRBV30,AWGTKPYEQY
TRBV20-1,SARNWDRATEAF
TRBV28,ASKEGGNSNQPQH
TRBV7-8,ASSLADRAHGYT
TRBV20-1,SASDWGRASYEQY
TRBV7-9,ASTDVLYGYT
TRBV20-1,SARAPYTDTQY
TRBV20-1,SARVIAGDAGELF
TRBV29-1,SVERGGEDTQY
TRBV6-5,ASSYGTGVDEQY
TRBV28,ASRSGLGMSSDTQY